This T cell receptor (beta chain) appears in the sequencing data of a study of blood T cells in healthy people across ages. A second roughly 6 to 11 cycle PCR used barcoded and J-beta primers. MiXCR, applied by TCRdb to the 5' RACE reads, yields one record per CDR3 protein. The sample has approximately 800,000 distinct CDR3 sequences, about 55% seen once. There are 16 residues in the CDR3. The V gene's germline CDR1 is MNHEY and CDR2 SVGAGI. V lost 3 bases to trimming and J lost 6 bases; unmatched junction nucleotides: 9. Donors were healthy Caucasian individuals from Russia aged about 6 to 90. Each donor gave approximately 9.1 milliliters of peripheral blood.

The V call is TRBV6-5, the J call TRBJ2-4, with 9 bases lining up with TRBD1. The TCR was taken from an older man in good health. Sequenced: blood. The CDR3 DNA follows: TGTGCCAGCAGTTATCCTCCGACAGGGGGTGTAAACATTCAGTACTTC. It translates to CASSYPPTGGVNIQYF.